This T cell receptor beta chain emerged from a study of T cells in Graves' hyperthyroidism and ophthalmopathy (dated by TCRdb to the late 2010s). For the wider study: Peripheral blood samples were taken at initial diagnosis, before any treatment was given. An independent validation cohort of around 20 hyperthyroidism patients and over 15 patients who later progressed to ophthalmopathy tested prospective prediction of ophthalmopathy. For training and testing, the 80 to 100 patients in the discovery cohort were randomly divided in a 7:3 ratio. In addition, the study compared T-cell repertoires in thyroid tissue and in blood from five or six Graves' hyperthyroidism patients. After blood sampling, hyperthyroidism patients were treated with methimazole at a starting dose of 30 mg daily, and ophthalmopathy patients were treated with high-dose intravenous methylprednisolone. The paper describes TCR Vbeta CDR3 sequencing of around 130 peripheral blood samples, made up of roughly 40 ophthalmopathy patients, approximately 73 hyperthyroidism patients and 17 progressor patients. To identify distinguishing TCR V-J signatures, a discovery cohort of about 95 patients was used, comprising some 45 with Graves' ophthalmopathy and around 57 with stable Graves' hyperthyroidism.

Graves' hyperthyroidism was defined as stable when no progression to ophthalmopathy occurred over 18 months of follow-up. Hyperthyroidism patients were newly diagnosed, with disease duration under 2 months, and aged 18 to 65 years. Any patient with an uncontrolled infection, another autoimmune disease, pregnancy or lactation was excluded. Diagnoses were based on clinical symptoms, serum thyroxine and TRAb, thyroid ultrasound and orbital computed tomography. Ficoll-Paque density gradient centrifugation was used to isolate PBMCs from around 10 ml of fresh peripheral blood. Total RNA was extracted with Trizol reagent, and quality was checked on an Agilent 2100 Bioanalyzer. The CDR3 contains 11 residues, cysteine and phenylalanine counted. The only DNA kept is the CDR3, 33 bases in frame from the first base. In the germline V gene, CDR1 corresponds to SNHLY and CDR2 to FYNNEI. V was cut back by 10 bases and J by 7 bases, leaving a gap of 13 bases between them.

General study outcomes and caveats: Most expanded thyroid clonotypes (frequency above 0.001) were also found in blood, which suggests that blood repertoires may mirror thyroid immune responses. No statistical method was used to fix the sample size in advance, and group allocation was not hidden from the investigators. In cross-validation, a model built on a 13 V-J signature told ophthalmopathy apart from stable hyperthyroidism with 85% to 90% sensitivity and about 81% specificity, and in testing the same model reached 80%/75%. During validation, the model predicted progression to ophthalmopathy a median of around six months ahead of onset, with more than 60% sensitivity and more than 72% specificity.

At least ten counts were recorded for this clonotype. This clone's antigen is unknown. No base-level quality is on record; no much larger clone is a single base apart. The TCR beta CDR3 regions were amplified from RNA transcripts. The first round of RT-PCR for the TCR CDR3 was performed with the HTBI primer set and the Qiagen OneStep RT-PCR kit. The libraries were constructed in a second round of multiplex PCR and then size-selected and purified. Sequencing of the libraries was done on an Illumina HiSeq2000 using paired-end 100 bp reads. Concerning the study's data processing: SOAPnuke was used to process the raw data, removing reads that contained adapters or uncalled bases, had a mean Phred below 15, or lacked an exact match to the constant primer or identifier. High-quality paired reads were merged with COPE v1.2.5, and unique nucleotide sequences were defined as clonotypes. Clonotypes were aligned to IMGT TRBV, TRBD and TRBJ reference segments using MiTCR v1.1. The analysis was restricted to V-J combinations with a frequency above 0.0001, which together covered about 99% of the repertoires. The TCS score was defined as the ratio of F50 (clonal expansion) to E x V (chaos), calculated using BLOSUM62-based TCRdist between CDR3 peptides within each V-J. Welch's t-statistics and random forest reduced 500 to 550 V-J features to 13, which were used in a naive Bayes classifier (R e1071). The public reads were run again by TCRdb, first through fastp at Q25 and then through MiXCR, and only productive beta chains were kept. CDR3 protein sequences are deduplicated, and each keeps its most common genes and DNA. These V and J calls originate from TCRdb's pipeline instead of the authors' own analysis. This sample gives roughly 700,000 distinct CDR3 sequences in total; about 15% of them show up just once. Roughly 10% of the sample belongs to the ten largest clones.

Sequencing was done on a sample of blood. Recombination joined TRBV2 with TRBJ1-2, with the D gene not clear enough to name. The sequence was collected from a woman aged 18-35 years with Graves' hyperthyroidism. This receptor carries the CDR3 CATKGSRGYTF. The base sequence is TGTGCCACCAAAGGAAGCCGTGGCTACACCTTC.